This entry lists 17 T cell receptor beta chains sequenced from one sample in a study of esophageal squamous cell carcinoma under preoperative chemotherapy. The time point denotes: before preoperative PTX-NDP chemotherapy. TCRdb fed the PCR reads into MiXCR, producing one record per CDR3 protein. There are about 15,000 distinct CDR3 sequences in the sample; approximately 61% occur only once, and nearly 55% lies in the top ten. This sample was taken from a patient given preoperative chemotherapy. The receptors were sampled from a human donor with esophageal squamous cell carcinoma. The donor label of this sample is uncertain.

This clonotype ranks as medium-sized (0.01 to 0.1%). The chain recombines TRBV6-1 with TRBJ2-5; weak D call: TRBD2 (5 bases). The CDR3 length is 13 residues. Germline V gene sequence: CDR1 MNHNS, CDR2 SASEGT. The germline V and J ends were trimmed by 8 bases and 5 bases, with 15 bases remaining between them. The CDR3 coding sequence is TGTGCCAGCTTAGCGAGAAAGGGCGAGACCCAGTACTTC. Amino acids: CASLARKGETQYF.

The rearrangement joins TRBV6-1 to TRBJ2-5; D call uncertain. Gene TRBJ2-7 matches the end of the DNA better, so the J call may be wrong. The CDR3 contains 14 residues. Looked up from germline, CDR1 is MNHNS and CDR2 is SASEGT. The CDR3 loop is CASSEYSISYEQYF. In DNA form, the CDR3 reads TGTGCCAGCAGTGAGTACTCGATCTCCTACGAGCAGTACTTC.

There are many counts of this clonotype. Compared with germline, one end of the junction differs, possibly owing to a read error. This chain uses TRBV7-3 with TRBJ1-1, with a tentative D call TRBD1 (5 bases). The CDR3 is made up of 14 amino acids. CDR1 is SGHTA, CDR2 FQGTGA, per germline. Here the CDR3 reads CASNLTGGGAEAFF. As DNA, the CDR3 is TGTGCCAGCAACTTAACCGGGGGGGGGGCTGAAGCTTTCTTT. The full variable domain, completed using reference TRBV7-3 and TRBJ1-1, is GAGVSQTPSNKVTEKGKYVELRCDPISGHTALYWYRQSLGQGPEFLIYFQGTGAADDSGLPNDRFFAVRPEGSVSTLKIQRTERGDSAVYLCASNLTGGGAEAFFGQGTRLTVV.

J is TRBJ2-5 and V is TRBV6-1; TRBD1 agrees at 8 bases. The better agreement between TRBJ2-7 and the DNA end casts doubt on the J call. CDR1 is MNHNS and CDR2 is SASEGT in the germline V gene. This CDR3 spans 15 amino acids. The CDR3 nucleotides read TGTGCCAGCAGTGAAGCTCAGGGGGCGGCCTACGAGCAGTACTTC. It codes for CASSEAQGAAYEQYF.

The chain joins TRBV4-1 to TRBJ2-1; D call uncertain. Judging by the DNA end, TRBJ2-7 fits better; the J call may be wrong. This CDR3 is 13 amino acids long. From germline, CDR1 is MGHRA and CDR2 YSYEKL. The CDR3 nucleotides are TGCGCCAGCAGCCAAGGACCTTCCTACGAGCAGTACTTC. Translated: CASSQGPSYEQYF.

In regard to this clonotype: A junction boundary mismatches the germline segment, possibly from a read error. The chain carries TRBV6-1 and TRBJ2-2; D is possibly TRBD1 (6 bases). The CDR3 contains 15 residues. Germline-derived CDR1 and CDR2 are MNHNS and SASEGT. In DNA, the CDR3 is TGTGCCAGCAGGACACAGGGCACGGACACCGGGGCGCTGTTTTTT. Translated, it gives CASRTQGTDTGALFF.

This sequence joins TRBV7-8 and TRBJ1-1; 8 positions match TRBD1. This CDR3 has 13 residues. The V and J ends lost 7 bases and 11 bases, in that order; junction bases with no gene match: 12. The germline V gene encodes CDR1 SGHVS and CDR2 FQNEAQ. This CDR3 is CASNPGQGSSAFF. For the CDR3, the DNA is TGTGCCAGCAACCCAGGACAGGGTAGCTCTGCTTTCTTT.

For this clonotype: The junction and the germline gene differ at one end; a read error may be behind it. The V and J genes are TRBV7-2 and TRBJ2-3; 11 bases agree with TRBD2. The CDR3 has 18 amino acids. Per germline, CDR1 SGHTA and CDR2 FQGNSA. DNA for the CDR3: TGTGCCAGCAGCTTAGGGGGTAGCGGGGGGGCTGAGGCTGATACCCAGTATTTT. It is translated as CASSLGGSGGAEADTQYF.

The chain joins TRBV6-1 to TRBJ2-1; D may be TRBD1 (6 bases). Deletions cut 7 bases from V and 1 base from J, with 11 bases between. CDR3 length: 14 residues. Germline V gene lookup returns CDR1 MNHNS and CDR2 SASEGT. The CDR3 protein is CASNRGQSYNEQFF. In DNA form, the CDR3 reads TGTGCCAGCAATCGCGGACAGTCCTACAATGAGCAGTTCTTC.

As to this clonotype: Likely a read error: the CDR3 ends without its conserved phenylalanine or tryptophan. The J gene is TRBJ2-1, the V gene TRBV7-2; no reliable D call. Matching the DNA end better, TRBJ2-5 makes the J call doubtful. The CDR3 extends over 14 amino acids. Germline lookup yields CDR1 SGHTA and CDR2 FQGNSA. The CDR3 spells CASSPSGSTETQYL. The CDR3 DNA is TGTGCCAGCAGCCCCTCGGGCAGTACGGAGACCCAGTACTTA.

This chain uses TRBV6-1 with TRBJ2-3; no clear D. The CDR3 totals 14 residues. In germline, CDR1 is MNHNS, CDR2 SASEGT. The DNA of the CDR3 is TGTGCGAGCCGTGAGCGCTGTGGCAAAGATACGCAGTATTTT. It encodes CASRERCGKDTQYF.

To note about this clonotype: The junction and the germline gene differ at one end; a read error may be behind it. The V call is TRBV12-3 or TRBV12-4, the J call TRBJ2-3; maybe TRBD2 (6 bases). The CDR3 spans 14 residues. CDR3 residues: CASVGGGNTDTQYF. Written as DNA, the CDR3 is TGTGCGAGCGTCGGGGGAGGAAACACAGATACCCAGTATTTT.

Points on this clonotype: An end of the junction differs from the germline gene, which may be a read error. The chain uses TRBV10-3 and TRBJ2-2; 7 bases are a match to TRBD1. CDR1 and CDR2 (germline): ENHRY, SYGVKD. The CDR3 is made up of 13 amino acids. The DNA for the CDR3 is TGTGCCATTCAGGGGGATGACACCGAGGCGCTGTATTTC. It specifies CAIQGDDTEALYF.

This chain joins TRBV6-1 and TRBJ2-2; 8 nucleotides agree with TRBD1. Trimming at V came to 4 bases and at J to 3 bases, leaving 10 bases not matched to a gene. Germline values: CDR1 MNHNS, CDR2 SASEGT. This CDR3 contains 17 residues. CDR3 nucleotides: TGTGCCAGCAGTGTCGCGGGACAGGTCAGCTACACCGGGGAGCTGTTTTTT. Its protein is CASSVAGQVSYTGELFF.

The chain couples TRBV7-2 to TRBJ2-3; 9 nucleotides align to TRBD2. Trimming at V came to 3 bases and at J to 2 bases, leaving 9 bases not matched to a gene. CDR1 and CDR2 (germline): SGHTA, FQGNSA. This CDR3 region has 17 residues. The DNA for the CDR3 is TGTGCCAGCAGCTTGCCTCCTAGCGGGGAAGACACAGATACGCAGTATTTT. It encodes CASSLPPSGEDTDTQYF.

V is TRBV6-1 and J is TRBJ1-5, with D unclear. Per the germline V gene, CDR1 is MNHNS and CDR2 is SASEGT. The V and J ends lost 6 bases and 5 bases respectively, with 11 bases between them. CDR3 length equals 13 residues. CDR3 DNA sequence: TGTGCCAGCAGGGAGGGATTTGATCAGCCCCAGCATTTT. Its protein product is CASREGFDQPQHF.

In this sample, this clonotype turned up a few times. The chain couples TRBV12-3 or TRBV12-4 to TRBJ2-1, with TRBD1 as a possible D gene (5 bases). V gave up 4 bases and J gave up 2 bases, with 12 bases separating them. The CDR3 runs to 15 residues. Here the CDR3 reads CASSWGGGPYNEQFF. The CDR3 region has the DNA TGTGCCAGCAGTTGGGGCGGTGGCCCCTACAATGAGCAGTTCTTC.